This T cell receptor (beta chain) is from a study of blood T cell repertoires in COVID-19. Study as a whole: In each case, the material was cDNA or gDNA derived from T cells, B-cell-depleted T cells, or PBMCs.

Germline V gene data show CDR1 as SQVTM and CDR2 as ANQGSEA. The CDR3 runs 13 residues. V dropped 5 bases and J dropped 2; count of bases not matched to a gene: 1. In the original analysis: Estimates of nucleated cell counts were drawn from the amplification of reference gene primers. The assay was immunoSEQ multiplex PCR, and TCRdb's table has in-frame clones only and misses some. Clonal size and the V and J genes are those of that table, whereas D and trimming came from the DNA. This table holds some 160,000 clones, roughly three quarters found once. The chain recombines TRBV29-1 with TRBJ2-7; 12 bases match TRBD2. The TCR sequence derives from a man aged 55-75 years with acute or convalescent COVID-19. The sample comprised peripheral blood. In DNA, the CDR3 is TGCAGCGTTCGACTAGCGGGAGCCTACGAGCAGTACTTC. This translates into CSVRLAGAYEQYF.